The sequence of this T cell receptor (beta chain) was determined in a study of cytomegalovirus exposure and HLA in healthy donors. The CDR3 is made up of 14 amino acids. The germline gives CDR1 MNHEY, CDR2 SVGAGI. Trimming cost V 5 bases and J 2 bases, with 13 bases left between them. PCR used 60 Vbeta primers and 13 Jbeta primers. Measured with immunoSEQ multiplex PCR; TCRdb has only the in-frame clones, and not every one. The sample has roughly 160,000 clones, 65% to 90% seen once. The clonotype originates from a male donor in good health and CMV-seronegative. The gene calls are TRBV6-5 and TRBJ2-7, with D tentatively TRBD2 (6 bases). The sequenced sample consisted of PBMCs. CDR3 amino acids: CASSRRGGTYEQYF. CDR3 in DNA: TGTGCCAGCAGTAGGCGGGGCGGAACCTACGAGCAGTACTTC.